The 18 T cell receptor beta chains below were found in one sample sequenced in a study of cytomegalovirus exposure and HLA in healthy donors (dated by TCRdb to between 2016 and 2019). Receptor libraries were prepared by the immunoSEQ multiplex PCR assay. A mixture of 60 forward primers for TCR Vbeta segments and 13 reverse primers for TCR Jbeta segments was used in the multiplex PCR. Here the immuneACCESS table is served through TCRdb, limited to in-frame sequences with V and J called. Missing clones are a known gap in these copies; in checked studies unresolved V genes cover under half, and the rest lacks a known reason. In this sample the table shows about 130,000 clones, about 81% of which occur a single time. Roughly 1.1% of the sample rests with the top ten. The sequenced material came from PBMCs. Source of these receptors: a woman aged 30 to 39 in good health and CMV-seronegative.

V usage is TRBV27 and J usage is TRBJ2-5, with D uncertain. CDR3 size: 14 residues. Between the trimmed V and J ends, which lost 3 bases and 2 bases, there was a span of 10 bases. CDR1 and CDR2 (germline): MNHEY, SMNVEV (reference sequence). CDR3 protein: CASSFNGLQETQYF. DNA of the CDR3: TGTGCCAGCAGTTTCAATGGGCTTCAAGAGACCCAGTACTTC.

As for this clone: This same CDR3 is encoded by further DNA sequences in the sample. The V call is TRBV7-6, the J call TRBJ2-1; a weak D match, TRBD1 (6 bases). Trimming cost V 2 bases and J 3 bases, with 8 bases left between them. The V gene's germline CDR1 is SGHVS and CDR2 FNYEAQ. The CDR3 is 14 residues long. The CDR3 DNA is TGTGCCAGCAGCTTACAGGGGAACTACAATGAGCAGTTCTTC. Amino acid sequence: CASSLQGNYNEQFF.

V and J are TRBV2 and TRBJ1-5; D is unclear. V was cut by 6 bases and J by 7 bases, with 16 bases left in between. Germline-derived CDR1 and CDR2 are SNHLY and FYNNEI. The length of the CDR3 is 14 residues. The CDR3 coding sequence is TGTGCCAGCAGCGGGGAAGTGGGGATCCAGCCCCAGCATTTT. Protein sequence: CASSGEVGIQPQHF.

The chain combines TRBV7-2 with TRBJ2-5; perhaps TRBD2 as D (6 bases). Germline V gene data show CDR1 as SGHTA and CDR2 as FQGNSA. V was shortened by 1 base and J by 1 base, with 10 bases between the two germline ends. This CDR3 contains 15 residues. The chain's CDR3 is CASSLVGSGQETQYF. DNA for the CDR3: TGTGCCAGCAGCTTAGTAGGTAGCGGCCAAGAGACCCAGTACTTC.

The chain recombines TRBV2 with TRBJ2-1, with 9 nucleotides matching TRBD2. This CDR3 region has 14 residues. CDR1 and CDR2 from the germline V gene are SNHLY and FYNNEI. V shed 4 bases and J 5 bases; nucleotides not matched to a gene: 3. The CDR3, as DNA: TGTGCCAGCAGTGGACTAGCGGCCGACAATGAGCAGTTCTTC. Its translation is CASSGLAADNEQFF.

The V and J genes are TRBV5-1 and TRBJ1-1, with TRBD1 as a possible D gene (5 bases). CDR1 and CDR2 (germline): SGHRS, YFSETQ. V lost 3 bases and J lost 5, with 14 bases in between. The CDR3 extends over 14 amino acids. CDR3 amino acids: CASSSLREGTEAFF. CDR3 DNA: TGCGCCAGCAGCTCCCTACGGGAGGGGACTGAAGCTTTCTTT. Using reference TRBV5-1 and TRBJ1-1 for the parts outside the CDR3, the full variable domain is KAGVTQTPRYLIKTRGQQVTLSCSPISGHRSVSWYQQTPGQGLQFLFEYFSETQRNKGNFPGRFSGRQFSNSRSEMNVSTLELGDSALYLCASSSLREGTEAFFGQGTRLTVV.

The chain uses TRBV5-1 and TRBJ2-3; a weak D match, TRBD2 (5 bases). The ends were cut back, 4 bases at V and 3 bases at J, with 12 bases in the middle. The CDR3 is made up of 14 amino acids. Per germline, CDR1 SGHRS and CDR2 YFSETQ. CDR3 nucleotides: TGCGCCAGCAGCCGCCGGGGAGTGACAGATACGCAGTATTTT. The encoded protein is CASSRRGVTDTQYF.

The J gene is TRBJ1-1, the V gene TRBV27, with 8 nucleotides matching TRBD1. The CDR3 spans 14 residues. Trimming removed 5 bases from V and 7 bases from J; junction bases left unmatched: 9. The germline CDR1 and CDR2 sequences are MNHEY and SMNVEV (reference sequence). The CDR3 bases are TGTGCCAGCAGTCGGTGGACAGGGACCGATGAAGCTTTCTTT. Translating it yields CASSRWTGTDEAFF.

This clone was counted a few times. The chain is built from TRBV7-9 and TRBJ1-1; 7 bases fit TRBD1. Trimming cost V 5 bases and J 12 bases; bases outside gene matches: 6. The CDR3 spans 11 residues. The germline V gene encodes CDR1 SEHNR and CDR2 FQNEAQ (reference sequence). The chain's CDR3 is CASSPGTASFF. Here the CDR3 DNA reads TGTGCCAGCAGCCCCGGGACAGCCTCTTTCTTT.

By frequency in the sample, this clone is medium-sized. This rearrangement joins TRBV6-4 to TRBJ2-2; D may be TRBD2 (5 bases). V lost 4 bases and J lost 4, with 10 bases in between. The CDR3 is 14 amino acids. Per the germline V gene, CDR1 is MRHNA and CDR2 is SNTAGT. CDR3 in DNA: TGTGCCAGCAGTGCTGGGAGAAGCACCGGGGAGCTGTTTTTT. Protein product: CASSAGRSTGELFF.

This sequence joins TRBV19 and TRBJ1-6, with D possibly matching TRBD1 (6 bases). Germline CDR1 LNHDA, CDR2 SQIVND (reference sequence). The CDR3 is made up of 17 amino acids. Trimming removed 4 bases at V and 3 bases at J, with 16 bases between. The CDR3 protein is CASSTDTGQFYNSPLHF. The CDR3 nucleotides are TGTGCCAGTAGTACCGACACCGGACAGTTCTATAATTCACCCCTCCACTTT.

The chain couples TRBV10-3 to TRBJ2-2, with 8 bases matching TRBD1. The length of the CDR3 is 16 residues. The germline CDR1 and CDR2 sequences are ENHRY and SYGVKD. Trimming cost V 4 bases and J 4 bases; bases outside gene matches: 8. DNA of the CDR3: TGTGCCATCAGTGCTGACAGGGGTTCGGTCACCGGGGAGCTGTTTTTT. This sequence encodes CAISADRGSVTGELFF.

This rearrangement joins TRBV7-9 to TRBJ2-5; a weak D match, TRBD1 (6 bases). Germline CDR1 SEHNR, CDR2 FQNEAQ (reference sequence). The CDR3 runs 14 residues. The V gene lost 6 bases and the J gene lost 2 bases, with 13 bases spanning the gap. The CDR3 bases are TGTGCCAGCAGGTCAGGGGCAGGACAAGAGACCCAGTACTTC. This translates into CASRSGAGQETQYF.

This sequence joins TRBV5-1 and TRBJ1-1; the D gene is possibly TRBD1 (6 bases). V was clipped by 4 bases and J by 1 base, with 14 bases between them. This CDR3 has 15 amino acids. Germline values: CDR1 SGHRS, CDR2 YFSETQ. As DNA, the CDR3 is TGCGCCAGCAGCCTCGCCGGGGGGGCGAACACTGAAGCTTTCTTT. It translates to CASSLAGGANTEAFF.

V and J are TRBV6-5 and TRBJ1-6, with D possibly TRBD1 on 5 matching bases. Germline CDR1 is MNHEY and CDR2 is SVGAGI. V lost 2 bases, J lost 12 bases, and 11 bases lay in between. The CDR3 covers 13 residues. The chain's CDR3 is CASSYDSKRPLHF. The CDR3 DNA sequence: TGTGCCAGCAGTTACGACAGCAAAAGACCCCTCCACTTT.

This clone has a single count. CDR3: CASSPWGGGTDTQYF. CDR3 sequence (DNA): TGTGCCAGTAGTCCCTGGGGCGGGGGCACAGATACGCAGTATTTT. The V and J genes are TRBV19 and TRBJ2-3; perhaps TRBD2 as D (6 bases). This CDR3 is 15 amino acids long. V lost 5 bases, J lost 1 base, and 13 bases lay in between. CDR1 is LNHDA and CDR2 is SQIVND in the germline V gene (reference sequence).

J is TRBJ1-2 and V is TRBV11-2; D might be TRBD1 (6 bases). The V end was cut by 8 bases, the J end by 1 base, with 11 bases between. CDR1 and CDR2 from the germline V gene are SGHAT and FQNNGV. The CDR3 extends over 13 amino acids. The CDR3 region is CASSRQVNYGYTF. CDR3 DNA: TGTGCCAGCTCCCGACAGGTTAACTATGGCTACACCTTC.

The rearrangement uses TRBV4-1 and TRBJ1-1, with 9 bases matching TRBD1. V lost 3 bases, J lost 4 bases, and 12 bases stayed unmatched. Germline lookup yields CDR1 MGHRA and CDR2 YSYEKL. This CDR3 is built from 17 residues. The CDR3 loop is CASSHLGTGNLGTEAFF. The CDR3 DNA is TGCGCCAGCAGCCACCTCGGGACAGGGAATTTGGGCACTGAAGCTTTCTTT.